Following are 15 T cell receptor beta chains from one sample sequenced in a study of molecular identifiers for immune sequencing clone quantification (dated 2018 in TCRdb). Library creation used PCR. Sequencing relied on an Illumina HiSeq 4000. The public reads were quality trimmed at Q25 with fastp and then assembled into clones with MiXCR by TCRdb, keeping productive beta chains. All rows with the same CDR3 protein become a single entry with the most common DNA and genes. The sample has approximately 54,000 distinct CDR3 sequences on record, about 23% of them singletons. 1.5% to 2% of the sample rests with the top ten. The sequenced material came from naive CD8+ T cells from blood, with Jurkat cell RNA spiked in. The sample's cell subset or site label, in plain terms: FACS-sorted CD8+CD4-CCR7+CD45RA+ naive T cells. The receptors derive from a human donor in good health. Some libraries in this study had Jurkat cell RNA spiked in.

Many counts were recorded for this clonotype. The chain carries TRBV4-3 and TRBJ2-7; a weak D match, TRBD2 (6 bases). This CDR3 comprises 14 residues. Germline V gene data show CDR1 as LGHNA and CDR2 as YSLEER. The V and J ends lost 4 bases and 3 bases respectively, with 13 bases between them. CDR3 loop: CASSLTAGIYEQYF. The CDR3 DNA is TGCGCCAGCAGCCTTACGGCGGGGATCTACGAGCAGTACTTC.

In the case of this clonotype: It may be a read error: a sequence one base away is much more abundant. This chain joins TRBV27 and TRBJ2-7; TRBD2 matches 8 bases. The CDR3 is 15 residues long. Germline CDR1 reads MNHEY; CDR2 reads SMNVEV (reference sequence). The CDR3 loop is CASSNGTRLFYGQYF. Here the CDR3 DNA reads TGTGCCAGCAGCAACGGGACTAGGCTATTCTACGGGCAGTACTTC.

The gene calls are TRBV24-1 and TRBJ1-2, with 7 bases that match TRBD1. This CDR3 contains 15 residues. CDR1 is KGHDR, CDR2 SFDVKD, per germline. J gave up 3 bases and V 3 bases, and 6 bases lay outside the gene matches. For the CDR3, the DNA is TGTGCCACCAGTGATGGGACAGTATCCGACTATGGCTACACCTTC. Amino acids: CATSDGTVSDYGYTF.

This clonotype was observed at least ten times. This sequence joins TRBV7-9 and TRBJ2-3; TRBD2 matches at 9 bases. In germline, CDR1 is SEHNR, CDR2 FQNEAQ (reference sequence). The CDR3 spans 19 residues. Germline trimming cut 4 bases from V and 3 bases from J; bases unmatched to any gene: 17. CDR3 sequence: CASSSPGTSIPGTTDTQYF. The CDR3 DNA follows: TGTGCCAGCAGCTCCCCTGGGACTAGCATTCCCGGGACTACAGATACGCAGTATTTT.

This clonotype was picked up many times. V gene TRBV29-1 combines with J gene TRBJ1-1; TRBD1 might be the D (6 bases). The germline V gene has CDR1 SQVTM and CDR2 ANQGSEA. Between the trimmed V and J ends, which lost 4 bases and 5 bases, there was a span of 11 bases. This CDR3 is 12 amino acids long. The CDR3 nucleotides read TGCAGCGTTGGGGGGGGCGGGACTGAAGCTTTCTTT. Protein product: CSVGGGGTEAFF.

This clonotype was detected ten times or more. The chain carries TRBV20-1 and TRBJ1-1; D call uncertain. Germline V gene sequence: CDR1 DFQATT, CDR2 SNEGSKA (reference sequence). V was cut by 5 bases and J by 10 bases, with 23 bases left in between. This CDR3 has 14 residues. DNA of the CDR3: TGCAGTGCTCCAGAACCGGTCAACCCCGTGAGAGCTTTCTTT. This codes for CSAPEPVNPVRAFF.

Many counts were recorded for this clonotype. The genes are TRBV7-3 and TRBJ2-3; 13 nucleotides match TRBD2. The CDR3 loop spans 17 amino acids. CDR1 is SGHTA, CDR2 FQGTGA, per germline. The trim removed 1 base at V and 0 bases at J, leaving 1 base unmatched. The CDR3 loop reads CASSLMGLAGSTDTQYF. The CDR3 DNA reads as TGTGCCAGCAGCTTAATGGGACTAGCGGGAAGCACAGATACGCAGTATTTT.

This clonotype was recorded many times. The V call is TRBV20-1, the J call TRBJ2-7; 13 nucleotides agree with TRBD2. Germline CDR1 and CDR2: DFQATT and SNEGSKA (reference sequence). After removal of 6 bases from V and 0 bases from J, the junction contained 11 bases not matched to a gene. The CDR3 covers 17 residues. The CDR3 loop reads CSALPTSGRFSSYEQYF. CDR3 coding DNA: TGCAGTGCCCTACCGACTAGCGGGAGGTTTAGCTCCTACGAGCAGTACTTC.

On this clonotype itself: A read error is possible here, since a much larger clone lies one base away. This rearrangement joins TRBV20-1 to TRBJ2-4, with D possibly TRBD2 on 7 matching bases. The CDR3 is 14 residues long. The germline gives CDR1 DFQATT, CDR2 SNEGSKA (reference sequence). The CDR3 DNA follows: TGCAGTGCTAGAAGGACTAGGGGTTGGGACATGCAGTACTTC. Translating it yields CSARRTRGWDMQYF.

In this sample, this clonotype turned up many times. This rearrangement joins TRBV6-2 or TRBV6-3 to TRBJ2-7; D not resolved. This CDR3 spans 11 amino acids. The V gene's germline CDR1 is MNHEY and CDR2 SVGEGT. Trimming took off 6 bases at V and 3 bases at J, with 6 bases between the two ends. The CDR3 loop reads CASSRYYEQYF. The CDR3 nucleotides are TGTGCCAGCAGCAGGTACTACGAGCAGTACTTC.

The sample holds many counts of this clonotype. This sequence joins TRBV4-3 and TRBJ1-1; 7 bases map to TRBD1. The CDR3 is made up of 17 amino acids. The J segment lost 0 bases and the V segment lost 0 bases, leaving 7 bases of the junction unmatched. The germline V gene has CDR1 LGHNA and CDR2 YSLEER. The CDR3 DNA sequence: TGCGCCAGCAGCCAAGATGGGACAGATGTAATGAACACTGAAGCTTTCTTT. As protein: CASSQDGTDVMNTEAFF.

This clonotype was observed many times. As DNA, the CDR3 is TGTGCCAGCAGTTATGGGCGGGACAGCAAGATTATGAACACTGAAGCTTTCTTT. Residues: CASSYGRDSKIMNTEAFF. V gene TRBV6-2 or TRBV6-3 combines with J gene TRBJ1-1; 7 bases align to TRBD1. The germline V gene encodes CDR1 MNHEY and CDR2 SVGEGT. The length of the CDR3 is 18 residues. Losses at the gene ends were 3 bases for V and 0 bases for J; bases not matched to a gene: 13.

Comment on this clonotype: One end of the junction does not line up with germline, which may come from a read error. The genes are TRBV4-1 and TRBJ2-7; no clear D gene. This CDR3 spans 13 amino acids. Germline CDR1 reads MGHRA; CDR2 reads YSYEKL. Here the CDR3 reads CARSQVSSYEQYF. CDR3 DNA: TGCGCCCGCAGCCAAGTAAGCTCCTACGAGCAGTACTTC.

The sample holds one count of this clonotype. A much larger clone differs from this one at a single base, so this may be a read error. The chain is built from TRBV12-3 or TRBV12-4 and TRBJ2-2; D uncertain. This CDR3 has 14 residues. CDR3 protein: CASGFGTPTGELFF. CDR3 nucleotide sequence: TGTGCCAGCGGTTTTGGCACTCCCACCGGGGAGCTGTTTTTT.

This clonotype was picked up many times. This chain links TRBV7-2 with TRBJ1-6; 8 positions agree with TRBD1. The V gene's germline CDR1 is SGHTA and CDR2 FQGNSA. CDR3 length: 12 residues. Trimming removed 5 bases from V and 16 bases from J; junction bases left unmatched: 7. The CDR3 sequence: CASSVQGAPLHF. CDR3 sequence (DNA): TGTGCCAGCAGCGTGCAGGGGGCCCCGCTCCACTTT. Full variable domain (rest looked up from reference TRBV7-2 and TRBJ1-6): GAGVSQSPSNKVTEKGKDVELRCDPISGHTALYWYRQSLGQGLEFLIYFQGNSAPDKSGLPSDRFSAERTGGSVSTLTIQRTQQEDSAVYLCASSVQGAPLHFGNGTRLTVT.